These T cell receptor beta chains were read from a single sample in a study of blood T cell repertoires in COVID-19. Profiled with immunoSEQ multiplex PCR; TCRdb holds only in-frame clones, not every one. The table lists roughly 85,000 clones, roughly 85% of them singletons. Input material: peripheral blood. These receptor sequences come from a man in his fifties with active or convalescent COVID-19. CDR3s include the opening cysteine and the closing phenylalanine or tryptophan. Each record gives: J gene, clone size, V gene, D gene, CDR3 DNA, CDR3 protein. The D gene is left open where the match is weak. Clone size, where shown, is once, few, many, or a class for clones that have expanded.

TRBJ1-5 | . | TRBV5-6 | . | TGTGCCATCCGGGGCGGGGGATTTTGCAATCAGCCCCAGCATTTT | CAIRGGGFCNQPQHF
TRBJ1-1 | few | TRBV10-3 | . | TGTGCCATCACTGCCGGGATAAACACTGAAGCTTTCTTT | CAITAGINTEAFF
TRBJ1-2 | . | TRBV19 | . | TGTGCCAGTAGTACAAACTTACCTCGGACGGGGGTATATGGCTACACCTTC | CASSTNLPRTGVYGYTF
TRBJ1-3 | . | TRBV4-1 | . | TGCGCCAGCAGCCAAGCTCAAACAGGTCCAGTATATTTT | CASSQAQTGPVYF
TRBJ1-2 | . | TRBV27 | . | TGTGCCAGCAGTTTAGCCCGAGGAGTGGCTGACTACACCTTC | CASSLARGVADYTF
TRBJ2-5 | . | TRBV5-1 | TRBD2 | TGCGCCAGCAGCTTGGCCGTGGGTATAGCGGGATACCAAGAGACCCAGTACTTC | CASSLAVGIAGYQETQYF
TRBJ2-7 | . | TRBV12-5 | . | TGTGCTAGTGCCCTGACGGGGTACGAGCAGTACTTC | CASALTGYEQYF
TRBJ2-1 | . | TRBV19 | TRBD1 | TGTGCCAGTCTCCCTAGACAGGGCATACCTAGGGAGCAGTTCTTC | CASLPRQGIPREQFF
TRBJ1-2 | . | TRBV5-4 | TRBD1 | TGTGCCAGCAGCTTGGCTGGGACAGCTTATGGCTACACCTTC | CASSLAGTAYGYTF
TRBJ2-5 | . | TRBV5-1 | TRBD2 | TGCGCCAGCAGCTTGGAAGGTAGCGGGGGGGCCCAAGAGACCCAGTACTTC | CASSLEGSGGAQETQYF
TRBJ1-6 | . | TRBV30 | TRBD1 | TGTGCCTGGAGTGTCTCGCAGGGGGGAAATTCACCCCTCCACTTT | CAWSVSQGGNSPLHF
TRBJ1-2 | . | TRBV6-6 | TRBD1 | TGTGCCAGCGGGAAAGGGGGCTCCGCTAACTATGGCTACACCTTC | CASGKGGSANYGYTF
TRBJ2-4 | . | TRBV19 | . | TGTGCCAGTAGTATATCGCCCGCGAGCGGGGCCAAAAACATTCAGTACTTC | CASSISPASGAKNIQYF
TRBJ1-5 | few | TRBV19 | . | TGTGCCAGTAGTACAGATTATAGCAATCAGCCCCAGCATTTT | CASSTDYSNQPQHF
TRBJ1-5 | once | TRBV6-5 | TRBD1 | TGTGCCACCCACGGACAGGGCCCGATGCAGCCCCAGCATTTT | CATHGQGPMQPQHF
TRBJ2-1 | . | TRBV5-1 | . | TGCGCCAGCCTACAGTTTTTGCGGGGCCAGTACAATGAGCAGTTCTTC | CASLQFLRGQYNEQFF
TRBJ1-1 | . | TRBV9 | . | TGTGCCAGCAGCCTAGATGTCTTCACTGAAGCTTTCTTT | CASSLDVFTEAFF
TRBJ1-6 | . | TRBV30 | . | TGTGCCTGGAGTGTAGCGGGGAAGGAGAATTCACCCCTCCACTTT | CAWSVAGKENSPLHF
TRBJ2-1 | . | TRBV12-3/TRBV12-4 | . | TGTGCCAGCAATACGGGACTGTACAATGAGCAGTTCTTC | CASNTGLYNEQFF
TRBJ1-5 | . | TRBV21-1 | . | TGTGCCAGCAGCAATCCGCCCGGACAGAGCAATCAGCCCCAGCATTTT | CASSNPPGQSNQPQHF
TRBJ1-1 | . | TRBV6-2/TRBV6-3 | . | TGTGCCAGCAGTCTGGGCCAGAAATCTGAAGCTTTCTTT | CASSLGQKSEAFF
TRBJ1-1 | . | TRBV5-5 | . | TGTGCCAGCAGCTTTTCAGGGGTAGGCACTGAAGCTTTCTTT | CASSFSGVGTEAFF
TRBJ1-1 | . | TRBV3-1/TRBV3-2 | . | TGTGCCAGCAGCAGCCCGGGGGACACTGAAGCTTTCTTT | CASSSPGDTEAFF
TRBJ1-2 | . | TRBV5-4 | TRBD1 | TGTGCCAGCAGCGAGGGACAGGGCGGGTACTATGGCTACACCTTC | CASSEGQGGYYGYTF
TRBJ1-6 | once | TRBV6-6 | . | TGTGCCAGTAGTTACTCATCCCAACTGAGGGCCCTCCACTTT | CASSYSSQLRALHF
TRBJ2-7 | few | TRBV7-9 | TRBD2 | TGTGCCAGCAGCACCCTTAGCGGGAGTTCCCACGAGCAGTACTTC | CASSTLSGSSHEQYF
TRBJ2-7 | . | TRBV6-1 | . | TGTGCCAGCAGTGAGAACCCGGTGATTAACTACGAGCAGTACTTC | CASSENPVINYEQYF
TRBJ1-6 | . | TRBV27 | . | TGTGCCAGCAGTTTAAGTAGAGGGGGTAGGTCACCCCTCCACTTT | CASSLSRGGRSPLHF
TRBJ2-5 | . | TRBV6-2/TRBV6-3 | . | TGTGCCAGCAGTTTCAAGGGAGGGGGTGAAGAGACCCAGTACTTC | CASSFKGGGEETQYF
TRBJ2-3 | . | TRBV25-1 | . | TGTGCCAGCAGTGAAAGCCCTATCGCAGATACGCAGTATTTT | CASSESPIADTQYF
TRBJ2-7 | . | TRBV5-5 | TRBD1 | TGTGCCAGCAGCACAAGGACAGGGGGAAACACCTACGAGCAGTACTTC | CASSTRTGGNTYEQYF
TRBJ2-1 | once | TRBV27 | TRBD1 | TGTGCCAGCAGTCCCCATCGACAGGGCAAAACCTACAATGAGCAGTTCTTC | CASSPHRQGKTYNEQFF
TRBJ2-7 | . | TRBV7-7 | . | TGTGCCAGCAGCTTAGATGTCAACTCCTACGAGCAGTACTTC | CASSLDVNSYEQYF